The rows below give T cell receptor beta chains drawn from one sample of a study of blood T cell repertoires in COVID-19. The method was immunoSEQ multiplex PCR; TCRdb's version includes in-frame clones alone and lacks a portion of them. The sample has over 200,000 clones; approximately 85% are singletons. The sample consisted of PBMCs or T cells enriched from blood (not recorded which). These TCRs come from a woman in her forties or fifties who had recovered from COVID-19. Both conserved end residues are part of each CDR3. D genes are given only for firm matches. The listing skips clone size in some rows; elsewhere it reads once, few, many or a size class.

clone_size j_call v_call d_call cdr3_aa cdr3_nt
. TRBJ1-2 TRBV13 . CASSQEASTSYGYTF TGTGCCAGCAGCCAAGAGGCGTCCACCTCGTATGGCTACACCTTC
. TRBJ1-4 TRBV5-1 . CASSSGQLATNEKLFF TGCGCCAGCAGCTCCGGACAGCTTGCAACTAATGAAAAACTGTTTTTT
. TRBJ1-6 TRBV5-4 . CASSLRGGAGSPLHF TGTGCCAGCAGCTTGAGGGGGGGCGCAGGGTCACCCCTCCACTTT
. TRBJ2-3 TRBV19 . CASSRQGITDTQYF TGTGCCAGTAGTCGCCAGGGGATCACAGATACGCAGTATTTT
. TRBJ1-2 TRBV3-1/TRBV3-2 . CASSQAGQRANYGYTF TGTGCCAGCAGCCAAGCCGGGCAGCGGGCTAACTATGGCTACACCTTC
. TRBJ2-1 TRBV5-1 TRBD2 CASSGGLAGASSYNEQFF TGCGCCAGCAGCGGGGGACTAGCGGGAGCTAGCTCCTACAATGAGCAGTTCTTC
. TRBJ1-2 TRBV12-3/TRBV12-4 . CASRQDKAYGYTF TGTGCCAGCAGACAGGACAAGGCCTATGGCTACACCTTC
. TRBJ2-1 TRBV5-1 TRBD2 CASSSPISGSSNEQFF TGCGCCAGCAGCTCGCCCATTAGCGGGAGTAGCAATGAGCAGTTCTTC
. TRBJ1-3 TRBV7-2 . CASSLTRVTPGNTIYF TGTGCCAGCAGTTTGACAAGAGTTACACCTGGAAACACCATATATTTT
. TRBJ2-7 TRBV7-9 TRBD2 CASSLGGGTGTSYEQYF TGTGCCAGCAGCTTAGGTGGCGGGACCGGGACTAGTTACGAGCAGTACTTC
. TRBJ2-3 TRBV20-1 TRBD2 CSASSSLAVGSTDTQYF TGCAGTGCTAGTTCCTCTCTAGCGGTCGGTAGCACAGATACGCAGTATTTT
. TRBJ1-2 TRBV15 TRBD1 CATSRAGRDRGNYGYTF TGTGCCACCAGCAGAGCCGGAAGGGACAGGGGAAACTATGGCTACACCTTC
. TRBJ2-5 TRBV21-1 . CASSKALRQLYQETQYF TGTGCCAGCAGCAAAGCGCTTCGACAGTTGTACCAAGAGACCCAGTACTTC
. TRBJ1-2 TRBV9 . CASSVDSLYGYTF TGTGCCAGCAGCGTCGACAGCCTCTATGGCTACACCTTC
. TRBJ1-2 TRBV11-2 TRBD1 CASSPGQGLYYGYTF TGTGCCAGCAGCCCGGGACAGGGACTATACTATGGCTACACCTTC
. TRBJ1-5 TRBV4-2 TRBD1 CASSRDRGINQPQHF TGTGCCAGCAGCCGAGACAGGGGGATCAATCAGCCCCAGCATTTT
. TRBJ1-2 TRBV5-1 TRBD1 CASSATQGAYQMDYGYTF TGCGCCAGCAGCGCCACACAGGGGGCGTATCAGATGGACTATGGCTACACCTTC
. TRBJ2-7 TRBV5-1 . CASSLGGVLLDEQYF TGCGCCAGCAGCCTGGGCGGGGTCTTATTAGACGAGCAGTACTTC
. TRBJ2-2 TRBV13 . CASSLGSGHINTGELFF TGTGCCAGCAGCTTAGGCTCTGGACACATAAACACCGGGGAGCTGTTTTTT
few TRBJ2-2 TRBV9 . CASSANTGELFF TGTGCCAGCAGCGCTAACACCGGGGAGCTGTTTTTT
. TRBJ2-1 TRBV7-8 . CASSLGLYNEQFF TGTGCCAGCAGCTTAGGACTCTACAATGAGCAGTTCTTC
. TRBJ2-5 TRBV19 TRBD2 CASSIDIRLAETQYF TGTGCCAGTAGTATAGATATCAGACTAGCGGAGACCCAGTACTTC
. TRBJ1-5 TRBV27 . CASSLSVRQPQHF TGTGCCAGCAGTTTATCGGTCCGGCAGCCCCAGCATTTT
once TRBJ2-5 TRBV10-3 TRBD1 CAISQQGSRETQYF TGTGCCATCAGCCAACAGGGGTCGAGGGAGACCCAGTACTTC
. TRBJ2-3 TRBV6-5 TRBD2 CASSYSTGGADTQYF TGTGCCAGCAGTTACTCGACGGGAGGCGCAGATACGCAGTATTTT
few TRBJ2-7 TRBV19 TRBD1 CASSRDRSYEQYF TGTGCCAGTAGCAGGGACAGGAGCTACGAGCAGTACTTC
. TRBJ2-7 TRBV12-3/TRBV12-4 . CASSQDFNEQYF TGTGCCAGCAGCCAGGACTTCAACGAGCAGTACTTC